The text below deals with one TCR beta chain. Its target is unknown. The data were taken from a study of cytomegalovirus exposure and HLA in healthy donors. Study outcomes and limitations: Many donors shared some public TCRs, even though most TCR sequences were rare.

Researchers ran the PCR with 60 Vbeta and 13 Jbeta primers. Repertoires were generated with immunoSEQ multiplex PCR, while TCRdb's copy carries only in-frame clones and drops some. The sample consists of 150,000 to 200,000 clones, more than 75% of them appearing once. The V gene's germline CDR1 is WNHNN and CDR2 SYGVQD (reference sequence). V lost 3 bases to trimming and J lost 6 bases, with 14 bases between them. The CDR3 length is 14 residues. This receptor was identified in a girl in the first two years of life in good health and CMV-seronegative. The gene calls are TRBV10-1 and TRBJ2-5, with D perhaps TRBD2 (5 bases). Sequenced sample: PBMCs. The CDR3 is CASSDDPRGKTQYF. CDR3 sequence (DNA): TGCGCCAGCAGTGATGACCCCCGAGGGAAGACCCAGTACTTC.